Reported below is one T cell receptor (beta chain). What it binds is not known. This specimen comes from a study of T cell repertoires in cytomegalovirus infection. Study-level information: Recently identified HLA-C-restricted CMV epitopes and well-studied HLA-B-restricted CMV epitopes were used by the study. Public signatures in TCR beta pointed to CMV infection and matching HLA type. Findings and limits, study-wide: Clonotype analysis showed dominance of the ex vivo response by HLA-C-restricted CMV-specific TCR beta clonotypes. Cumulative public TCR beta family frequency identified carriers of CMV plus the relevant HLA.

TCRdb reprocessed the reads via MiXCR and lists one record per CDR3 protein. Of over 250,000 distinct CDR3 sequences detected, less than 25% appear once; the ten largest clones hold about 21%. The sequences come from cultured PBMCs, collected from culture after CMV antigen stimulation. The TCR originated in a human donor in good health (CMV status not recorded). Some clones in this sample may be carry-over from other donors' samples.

CDR3 in amino acids: CASTRDPSNQPQHF. As DNA, the CDR3 is TGTGCCAGCACGAGGGATCCGAGCAATCAGCCCCAGCATTTT. The V and J genes are TRBV6-1 and TRBJ1-5; no clear D gene. V lost 7 bases, J lost 1 base, and 11 bases lay in between. The CDR3 is made up of 14 amino acids. CDR1 MNHNS and CDR2 SASEGT come from the germline V gene.